This section outlines one TCR beta chain sequence together with its context. Its specificity is not known. The source of the sample is a study of cytotoxic CD8 clonotypes in ibrutinib-treated CLL. Germline V CDR1 and CDR2: SEHNR, FQNEAQ (reference sequence). The ends were cut back, 3 bases at V and 4 bases at J, with 10 bases in the middle. This CDR3 contains 14 residues. The assay was immunoSEQ multiplex PCR, and TCRdb's table has in-frame clones only and misses some. The sample has roughly 170,000 clones; more than 80% are singletons. Study-level points and caveats: Clonality was elevated at ibrutinib response and had returned toward baseline at progression. Clonality (at baseline) was higher than in age-matched healthy donors and tracked circulating CD8+ T-cell counts.

The TCR was taken from a human donor with chronic lymphocytic leukemia. The chain employs TRBV7-9 and TRBJ1-5; D ambiguous. Here the sequenced sample was PBMCs, taken after 24 months of ibrutinib treatment. The DNA of the CDR3 is TGTGCCAGCAGCTTCGACCTGGCGAATCAGCCCCAGCATTTT. This translates into CASSFDLANQPQHF.